Listed here are 18 T cell receptor beta chains from one sample, sequenced in a study of blood T cells in healthy people across ages. It was with a sample-barcoded 5' primer and a J-beta primer mix that a second PCR of roughly 6 to 12 cycles was run. One entry per CDR3 protein results from TCRdb running MiXCR on the 5' RACE reads. Of fewer than 2 million distinct CDR3 sequences listed, approximately 39% are singletons. The specimen sequenced was blood. The receptors were sampled from a human donor in good health.

This clonotype was seen a handful of times. V is TRBV29-1 and J is TRBJ2-7, with D maybe TRBD2 (5 bases). Germline loops: CDR1 SQVTM, CDR2 ANQGSEA. With 3 bases removed from V and 0 bases from J, the gap between germline ends came to 12 bases. The CDR3 spans 14 residues. Written as DNA, the CDR3 is TGCAGCGTTGAGCAAGGCGGGCCCTCCTACGAGCAGTACTTC. Amino acid sequence: CSVEQGGPSYEQYF.

This clonotype was detected only a few times. CDR3 sequence: CAISQGTGGNQPQHF. The CDR3 bases are TGTGCCATCAGCCAGGGGACAGGGGGCAATCAGCCCCAGCATTTT. V and J are TRBV10-3 and TRBJ1-5, with 10 positions matching TRBD1. Trimming took 6 bases from V and 2 from J; bases not matched to a gene: 4. CDR1 is ENHRY and CDR2 is SYGVKD in the germline V gene. The CDR3 is 15 residues long.

This clonotype was observed a handful of times. The chain joins TRBV20-1 to TRBJ2-5; a possible D gene is TRBD2 (5 bases). Germline CDR1 reads DFQATT; CDR2 reads SNEGSKA (reference sequence). The CDR3 has 13 residues. V lost 7 bases, J lost 4 bases, and 16 bases lay in between. This CDR3 is CSVPDLTRETQYF. The DNA of the CDR3 is TGCAGTGTTCCGGACTTGACTCGAGAGACCCAGTACTTC.

The chain has TRBV12-3 or TRBV12-4 and TRBJ2-1; 8 bases are a match to TRBD2. The ends lost 7 bases at V and 5 bases at J; junction bases unmatched: 10. The CDR3 runs 15 residues. The CDR3 nucleotides read TGTGCCAGCATCCTTGGACTAGCAGTCGACAATGAGCAGTTCTTC. Protein sequence: CASILGLAVDNEQFF.

V and J are TRBV7-9 and TRBJ2-7; possibly TRBD1 for D (6 bases). Trimming removed 4 bases at V and 1 base at J, with 14 bases between. Germline V gene sequence: CDR1 SEHNR, CDR2 FQNEAQ (reference sequence). CDR3 length: 15 amino acids. The CDR3 reads CASSSAKGVSYEQYF. The CDR3 DNA reads TGTGCCAGCAGCTCTGCAAAGGGGGTTTCCTACGAGCAGTACTTC.

V usage is TRBV7-3 and J usage is TRBJ2-5, with TRBD2 as a possible D gene (7 bases). The CDR3 is 15 residues long. The germline V gene has CDR1 SGHTA and CDR2 FQGTGA. Trimming pared 5 bases from V and 4 bases from J, leaving 17 bases between. This CDR3 reads CASSLGGGALETQYF. The CDR3 nucleotides are TGTGCCAGCAGCCTTGGGGGGGGCGCATTAGAGACCCAGTACTTC.

This clonotype was detected a few times. The chain joins TRBV12-3 or TRBV12-4 to TRBJ1-2, with D hard to call. Trimming cost V 7 bases and J 5 bases, with 17 bases left between them. This CDR3 is built from 14 residues. The CDR3 protein is CASTPRLGLYGYTF. DNA of the CDR3: TGTGCCAGCACTCCAAGACTGGGATTGTATGGCTACACCTTC.

V is TRBV3-1 and J is TRBJ2-5; 7 nucleotides align to TRBD1. Per germline, CDR1 LGHDT and CDR2 YNNKEL (reference sequence). Unmatched junction bases numbered 6, after V lost 4 bases and J lost 4 bases. This CDR3 contains 14 residues. CDR3 residues: CASSREGARETQYF. Here the CDR3 DNA reads TGTGCCAGCAGCCGAGAGGGGGCGCGAGAGACCCAGTACTTC.

A few counts support this clonotype. One end of the junction fails to match germline, which may point to a read error. V gene TRBV7-9 combines with J gene TRBJ1-5; D possibly corresponds to TRBD1 (5 bases). The CDR3 runs 12 residues. Germline V lookup: CDR1 SEHNR, CDR2 FQNEAQ (reference sequence). CDR3 loop: CAGRVGNQPQHF. CDR3 nucleotides: TGTGCCGGCAGGGTTGGGAACCAGCCCCAGCATTTT.

J is TRBJ1-1 and V is TRBV7-9, with 9 nucleotides matching TRBD1. Germline lookup yields CDR1 SEHNR and CDR2 FQNEAQ (reference sequence). Trimming cost V 3 bases and J 7 bases; bases outside gene matches: 15. This CDR3 contains 17 residues. CDR3 sequence: CASSFVSGTGLSDEAFF. DNA of the CDR3: TGTGCCAGCAGCTTCGTCTCCGGGACAGGGTTATCGGATGAAGCTTTCTTT. Variable domain in full (rest from reference TRBV7-9 and TRBJ1-1): DTGVSQNPRHKITKRGQNVTFRCDPISEHNRLYWYRQTLGQGPEFLTYFQNEAQLEKSRLLSDRFSAERPKGSFSTLEIQRTEQGDSAMYLCASSFVSGTGLSDEAFFGQGTRLTVV.

In its sample, this clonotype was seen a few times. The gene calls are TRBV20-1 and TRBJ2-3; TRBD2 matches 10 bases. V lost 4 bases and J lost 4; bases outside the gene matches: 8. The germline gives CDR1 DFQATT, CDR2 SNEGSKA (reference sequence). This CDR3 is built from 15 residues. As DNA, the CDR3 is TGCAGTGCTATTCTGACTAGCGGGTCCCCAGATACGCAGTATTTT. Amino acids: CSAILTSGSPDTQYF.

The chain employs TRBV6-6 and TRBJ2-3; TRBD2 might be the D (5 bases). V dropped 2 bases and J dropped 6 bases, with 15 bases sitting between them. Germline loops: CDR1 MNHNY, CDR2 SVGAGI (reference sequence). This CDR3 region has 15 residues. CDR3 loop: CASSYRSGESDTQYF. As DNA, the CDR3 is TGTGCCAGCAGTTACCGGTCTGGGGAGTCCGATACGCAGTATTTT.

This clonotype was seen a few times. The chain carries TRBV30 and TRBJ1-2; D is possibly TRBD1 (5 bases). Trimming stripped 1 base from V and 6 bases from J, with 21 bases between. The CDR3 is made up of 16 amino acids. Germline V gives CDR1 GTSNPN, CDR2 SVGIG (reference sequence). CDR3 nucleotide sequence: TGTGCCTGGAGTGCCCATCCGGGACGGCCCATAAATGGCTACACCTTC. This translates into CAWSAHPGRPINGYTF.

This clonotype was observed a few times. J is TRBJ1-2 and V is TRBV4-2; no clear D. This CDR3 is 19 amino acids long. CDR1 is LGHNA, CDR2 YNFKEQ, per germline. The V end was cut by 6 bases, the J end by 1 base, with 27 bases between. The CDR3 reads CASRPSRIFHYQLNYGYTF. The CDR3 nucleotides read TGTGCCAGCAGACCGAGCCGGATCTTCCATTACCAACTTAACTATGGCTACACCTTC.

The chain links TRBV9 to TRBJ1-4; D not resolved. Trimming shortened V by 2 bases and J by 8 bases, and 13 bases separated the two germline ends. Germline values: CDR1 SGDLS, CDR2 YYNGEE. This CDR3 region has 14 residues. CDR3 sequence reads: CASSVRPESEKLFF. In DNA, the CDR3 is TGTGCCAGCAGCGTCCGCCCCGAGTCCGAAAAACTGTTTTTT.

This clonotype was counted between two and nine times. The CDR3 protein is CASSLETGSSYNEQFF. CDR3 nucleotides: TGTGCCAGCAGTCTCGAGACGGGAAGCTCCTACAATGAGCAGTTCTTC. The chain links TRBV28 to TRBJ2-1, with D tentatively TRBD2 (5 bases). Germline V lookup: CDR1 MDHEN, CDR2 SYDVKM. V was cut by 5 bases and J by 0 bases, with 14 bases left in between. This CDR3 is 16 amino acids long.

The sample holds many counts of this clonotype. The rearrangement uses TRBV4-2 and TRBJ2-7; D uncertain. In germline, CDR1 is LGHNA, CDR2 YNFKEQ. The CDR3 is made up of 13 amino acids. V was shortened by 3 bases and J by 0 bases, with 6 bases between the two germline ends. The CDR3 is CASSHPSSYEQYF. As DNA, the CDR3 is TGTGCCAGCAGCCATCCTTCCTCCTACGAGCAGTACTTC.

This clonotype was detected a few times. This CDR3 is CASSARVSTNEKLFF. CDR3 nucleotides: TGTGCCAGCAGCGCCCGGGTCTCAACTAATGAAAAACTGTTTTTT. The chain employs TRBV7-8 and TRBJ1-4; D remains unclear. The CDR3 consists of 15 residues. Trimming removed 5 bases from V and 0 bases from J, with 10 bases in between. Per germline, CDR1 SGHVS and CDR2 FQNEAQ.